This record covers a single T cell receptor beta chain. The antigen is undetermined. TCR sequencing used cDNA made by reverse transcription of extracted RNA. The repertoire was sequenced with immunoSEQ multiplex PCR; TCRdb's copy has only in-frame clones and lacks some. The table includes 65,000 to 100,000 clones, about 53% detected once. This entry belongs to a study of CD8+ T cells in alopecia areata. Notes on the study in general: Scalp samples also yield sequences from resident alphabeta T cells of normal skin.

Both peripheral blood and punch biopsies of lesional scalp skin were obtained from patients who had alopecia areata. Germline CDR1 is MNHNY and CDR2 is SVGAGI (reference sequence). V was shortened by 2 bases and J by 6 bases, with 18 bases between the two germline ends. This CDR3 is 16 amino acids long. This receptor was obtained from a human donor with alopecia areata. The V call is TRBV6-6, the J call TRBJ2-3; D may be TRBD2 (6 bases). Sequenced: NKG2D-high CD8+ T cells sorted from blood. The CDR3 nucleotides are TGTGCCAGCAGTTACCCCCCTCCCTCGGGGGACGATACGCAGTATTTT. Residues: CASSYPPPSGDDTQYF.